The entry below gives a single T cell receptor beta chain sequence along with its context. Its antigen remains unidentified. The record originates from a study of Graves' ophthalmopathy and Graves' hyperthyroidism. RNA transcripts were the template, and TCR beta CDR3 regions were amplified from them. After a first-round RT-PCR with HTBI primers, a second-round multiplex PCR was run. Via MiXCR, TCRdb re-called the multiplex PCR reads, giving one row per CDR3 protein. This sample has over a million distinct CDR3 sequences, with roughly 35% found just once. Clinical symptoms, serum thyroxine, TRAb, thyroid ultrasound and orbital computed tomography determined diagnosis. Study-level points and caveats: Stable hyperthyroidism and ophthalmopathy were told apart by a 13-signature model, which achieved 85% to 90% sensitivity and roughly 76% specificity. The study's model predicted ophthalmopathy progression at roughly 64% sensitivity and about 72% specificity. Among expanded thyroid clonotypes above 0.001 frequency, most also occurred in blood.

The sequence came from an adult man with Graves' hyperthyroidism. What was sequenced was peripheral blood or thyroid tissue (not recorded which).

The chain's CDR3 is CASSGQGRTNEKLFF. The DNA for the CDR3 is TGTGCCAGCAGCGGACAGGGACGGACTAATGAAAAACTGTTTTTT. The genes are TRBV25-1 and TRBJ1-4; TRBD1 agrees at 8 bases. This CDR3 has 15 residues. CDR1 and CDR2 from the germline V gene are MGHDK and SYGVNS. Losses at the gene ends were 6 bases for V and 2 bases for J; bases not matched to a gene: 5.